The rows below give T cell receptor beta chains drawn from one sample of a study of cytomegalovirus exposure and HLA in healthy donors. Clones were read by immunoSEQ multiplex PCR, and TCRdb kept only the in-frame ones, dropping some. Among 82,000 or so clones, 85% to 95% were seen once, and the ten largest hold about 0.7%. Sequencing used PBMCs. All receptors derive from a woman aged 18 to 35 in good health and CMV-seronegative. Both conserved end residues are part of each CDR3. The order of the fields is CDR3 length, V gene, CDR3 protein.

>15|TRBV4-3
CASSQATGGAYGYTF
>14|TRBV5-1
CASSLESRNEKLFF
>13|TRBV27
CASSWVVGYEQYF
>17|TRBV28
CASSSPLDRGGGNTIYF
>13|TRBV2
CASIPYRTGEAFF
>16|TRBV7-2
CASRAGGRGFTDTQYF
>17|TRBV11-2
CASSLPGLAGGWETQYF
>16|TRBV9
CASSVVGQGSGTEAFF
>16|TRBV7-8
CASSPGYYGVRETQYF
>17|TRBV7-6
CASSRGRQGASNQPQHF
>14|TRBV18
CASSPMDRGEKLFF
>14|TRBV18
CASSLGQGLDGYTF
>14|TRBV10-3
CAISPGGSYNEQFF
>18|TRBV7-9
CASSLVFAGDRRGTEAFF
>14|TRBV30
CAWRRDRGYYGYTF
>15|TRBV6-6
CASSYSGTSQKTQYF
>15|TRBV27
CASSFEETGGAEQYF
>16|TRBV6-1
CASSGSGALGYNEQFF
>16|TRBV10-2
CASSELAGQGKNIQYF
>15|TRBV6-6
CASTRGRRSHTEAFF
>14|TRBV19
CASSISGGRYEQYF
>12|TRBV5-6
CASSLLGREAFF
>13|TRBV7-2
CASSLDEGIFQHF
>14|TRBV28
CASRPGGGGYEQYF
>14|TRBV6-5
CASSFSGQQETQYF
>13|TRBV25-1
CASSRQGYTEAFF
>13|TRBV7-8
CASSPPRQETQYF
>14|TRBV10-1
CASSLGTGPYEQYF
>16|TRBV12-5
CASGIQAGSSYNEQFF
>14|TRBV6-5
CASSPPGDVHEQYF
>18|TRBV7-4
CASSFLTGSPYLAYEQYF
>16|TRBV5-1
CASSTSVGGARNGYTF
>15|TRBV25-1
CASSQISGAYNEQFF
>13|TRBV6-6
CASSYAGLAEQYF
>16|TRBV5-1
CASSLGDRGQGTEAFF
>16|TRBV11-2
CASSPRQGAIPYGYTF
>18|TRBV19
CASSPRTDLTDSNQPQHF
>14|TRBV7-6
CASSKTGGRTEAFF
>16|TRBV9
CASSAMRGGQDTEAFF
>15|TRBV7-2
CASSSNFAGREGYTF
>16|TRBV11-2
CASSSTTGASNQPQHF
>12|TRBV28
CASSLRADTQYF
>16|TRBV10-3
CAIQSGGVASYNEQFF
>11|TRBV6-5
CASSLGGGQYF
>14|TRBV5-1
CASSLGQSNEKLFF
>14|TRBV4-1
CASSQTSGSYEQYF
>13|TRBV18
CASSPSRETEAFF
>15|TRBV5-1
CASSLGASGTDTQYF
>13|TRBV10-3
CAISEATGTEAFF
>16|TRBV7-2
CASSLVPSGSENEQYF
>14|TRBV9
CASSSGQPTDTQYF
>16|TRBV2
CASSLSGSAPPDTQYF
>14|TRBV10-3
CAISEGQGSHEQYF
>14|TRBV5-1
CASSLPGGGNEQFF
>15|TRBV2
CASRLTGARTDTQYF
>14|TRBV2
CASSDIGTDYGYTF
>16|TRBV5-4
CASSLFGGGLKETQYF
>18|TRBV4-3
CASSQDRRWGGLSGELFF
>15|TRBV6-1
CASSEEAGGANEQFF
>14|TRBV30
CAWSVGLAGETQYF